This TCR beta chain was recovered during a study of vaccination and CD4 T cells after COVID-19. Study-wide context: Every culture used as a control got a CEFX pool, an HIV-1 Nef pool, or no peptide.

To note about this clonotype: As yet, its antigen is unknown.

Cultured CD4+ T cell DNA was sequenced using the Oncomine TCR Beta short-read assay. Scientists extracted genomic DNA from CD4+ T cells grown in culture. MiXCR, applied by TCRdb to the PCR reads, yields one record per CDR3 protein. The repertoire includes around 15,000 distinct CDR3 sequences, about 45% of them detected once, and under 8% sits in the top ten. The CDR3 totals 11 residues. CDR1 and CDR2 (germline): MNHNS, SASEGT. The V and J ends lost 6 bases and 3 bases respectively, with 6 bases between them. Treatment: roughly nine-day PBMC culture with coronavirus spike peptide pools or control peptides (ViraFEST assay).

The sequence derives from a human donor who had recovered from COVID-19. The rearrangement uses TRBV6-1 and TRBJ2-7; D may be TRBD2 (5 bases). Material: CD4+ T cells from blood, cultured in vitro, obtained after SARS-CoV-2 vaccination. The CDR3 bases are TGTGCCAGCAGAAGCGGCTACGAGCAGTACTTC. Its translation is CASRSGYEQYF.